The text below deals with one TCR beta chain. Its antigen is unknown. The CDR3 consists of 18 residues. Germline V gene lookup returns CDR1 SGDLS and CDR2 YYNGEE. The V end was cut by 0 bases, the J end by 2 bases, with 17 bases between. The sample originates from a study of T cells in narcolepsy. The wider study: Donors had narcolepsy type 1 or type 2, or were healthy controls. Overall study results and limits: Blood of same and different patients, but not healthy controls, reportedly held recurring autoreactive clonotypes. HCRT-specific and TRIB2-specific autoreactive clonotypes appeared among same-patient CSF and blood CD4+ clonotypes. In some patient and control memory CD4+ samples, autoreactive clones were absent.

The repertoire was sequenced with immunoSEQ multiplex PCR; TCRdb's copy has only in-frame clones and lacks some. The data contain some 30,000 clones, 80% of them singletons. The chain recombines TRBV9 with TRBJ2-2; possibly TRBD1 or TRBD2 for D (5 bases each). The material sequenced was memory (CD45RA-) CD4+ T cells from blood. The receptor was derived from a human donor in good health. This CDR3 is CASSVVSGQGHNTGELFF. The CDR3 DNA follows: TGTGCCAGCAGCGTAGTCTCGGGGCAGGGTCACAACACCGGGGAGCTGTTTTTT.